This T cell receptor beta chain was sequenced in a study of T cells after yellow fever vaccination (dated by TCRdb to the late 2010s). In the study overall: The SMART-Seq v4 Ultra Low Input RNA kit was used to prepare libraries from fractions with low cell numbers. Bulk TCR alpha and beta repertoires were sequenced longitudinally to track T-cell clones before and after primary and booster YFV17D yellow fever vaccination. Two healthy male donors made up the cohort, one aged 18 to 29 years and the other aged 30 to 40 years. Bulk PBMC replicates and cell subsets were isolated from blood drawn at multiple timepoints before and after both primary and secondary immunization.

TCR cDNA was made using 5'RACE template switching, a step that added a universal primer site and unique molecular identifiers. Priming for cDNA synthesis came from both the TCR alpha and TCR beta constant segments. Library amplification used two PCR steps, and the second PCR step added sample barcodes and sequencing adapters. Libraries were sequenced on Illumina HiSeq 2500 (2x100 bp) or NovaSeq (2x150 bp). As for the authors' bioinformatics: Demultiplexing of reads and collapsing into UMI consensus sequences were performed with MIGEC, and V(D)J alignment was carried out with MiXCR. Vaccine-responding clonotypes were defined with edgeR using replicate PBMC samples, requiring FDR below 0.01 and a log2 fold change above 5 up to day 15. Bulk clonotypes were assigned CD4 or CD8 identity according to which sequenced CD4 or CD8 repertoire held them at higher abundance. TCRdb itself trimmed the public reads at Q25 with fastp, ran MiXCR and retained productive beta chains. Records with the same CDR3 protein are collapsed into one entry carrying the most frequent genes and DNA. V and J calls and clone size were set by TCRdb, not the authors. This sample has more than 120,000 distinct CDR3 sequences in its table, and 7.7% of those were observed once. The ten largest clones represent under 0.95% of the sample.

Trimming accounts for 5 bases at V and 6 bases at J, while the number of junction bases matched to no gene is 9. CDR1 SGHTA and CDR2 FQGTGA are derived from the germline V gene. The CDR3 goes from the cysteine to the phenylalanine over 14 residues. The sequence is cut down to CDR3 DNA, 42 bases in frame from base 1. The treatment or condition label of this sample denotes: live attenuated yellow fever vaccine strain. PBMCs were isolated from peripheral blood using a standard Ficoll-Paque protocol. Dynabeads CD4 and CD8 positive selection kits were used to isolate the CD4 and CD8 T-cell fractions. RNA was extracted with TriZol from bulk PBMCs, CD4 and CD8 fractions, and dextramer-positive and dextramer-negative fractions. The study at large found these results: FACS-sorted repertoires could contain abundant contaminating clonotypes from the bulk population, so computational filtering was required. Because only a couple of donors were included in the study, the extent to which the findings can be generalized is limited. Compared with the primary T-cell response, the secondary T-cell response was weaker but faster, peaking on day 5 rather than day 15. After the booster, most clones that had expanded after primary vaccination were detected again (around 95% of CD4 and more than 80% of CD8), suggesting broad maintenance of memory. A small fraction of clonotypes showed up in both the CD4 and CD8 compartments, probably as a result of convergent recombination.

This clonotype was seen at least ten times. There is no known antigen for this receptor. One base away there is no much larger clone; base qualities are not given. In this chain, TRBV7-3 is recombined with TRBJ2-5; TRBD2 fits 7 bases in the junction. The sample consisted of CD4+ T cells sorted from PBMCs, taken 5 days after the yellow fever booster vaccination. The source of this sequence is a young man who received the YFV17D yellow fever vaccine. The bases read TGTGCCAGCAGCCGAAGCGGGATGGAAAAGACCCAGTACTTC. It encodes CASSRSGMEKTQYF.